The rows below give T cell receptor beta chains drawn from one sample of a study of blood T cell repertoires in COVID-19. The table came from immunoSEQ multiplex PCR; TCRdb's copy has only in-frame clones and leaves some out. The data contain around 260,000 clones, approximately 92% of them seen just once; the ten biggest clones take up 1% to 1.3%. Sequenced input: PBMCs or T cells enriched from blood (not recorded which). The receptors here all came from a woman in her twenties or thirties who had recovered from COVID-19. Both conserved end residues are part of each CDR3. The order of the fields is CDR3 protein, V gene, D gene. D genes are given only for firm matches.

CASSSLASRSTSTDTQYF TRBV11-3 TRBD2
CASSEGGVGKNIQYF TRBV2 -
CASSLASGSSSTDTQYF TRBV14 TRBD2
CASSSPGGGGDTQYF TRBV7-9 TRBD2
CASSSSTGLAVPSYEQYF TRBV28 TRBD2
CSVTTPEAVTQYF TRBV29-1 -
CASSLSSRGHEQYF TRBV28 -
CASSLGRVAEQYF TRBV7-9 TRBD2
CASNKGTNYGYTF TRBV28 -
CASREGLAFTGELFF TRBV7-9 TRBD2
CASSAHIAATEAFF TRBV27 -
CASSRGGSYNEQFF TRBV3-1/TRBV3-2 -
CASRPGQEGRGGYTF TRBV5-6 TRBD1
CAWRVSYEQYF TRBV30 -
CASSLFPADTEAFF TRBV7-3 -
CASSLGRSSGSSDTQYF TRBV11-3 TRBD2
CASSLGQYPEAFF TRBV5-6 -
CASSPSSGSYEQYF TRBV11-3 TRBD2
CASSFPPGGIYEQYF TRBV28 TRBD2
CASSVEAGRNTEAFF TRBV9 -
CASSLFSGLAGGGFTGELFF TRBV7-6 TRBD2
CASSFPGVGYTF TRBV28 -